Listed here are 12 T cell receptor beta chains from one sample, sequenced in a study of T cell responses to AZD1222 COVID-19 vaccine. The table came from immunoSEQ multiplex PCR; TCRdb's copy has only in-frame clones and leaves some out. The sample yields about 140,000 clones, 85% to 95% seen once. Sequencing used peripheral blood, obtained on day 0 of MenACWY control vaccination. Source of these receptors: an adult in good health.

The chain links TRBV19 to TRBJ1-2, with TRBD1 as a possible D gene (6 bases). This CDR3 has 13 residues. From germline, CDR1 is LNHDA and CDR2 SQIVND (reference sequence). Trimming pared 10 bases from V and 5 bases from J, leaving 17 bases between. This chain's CDR3 is CANPQGRKYGYTF. The CDR3 DNA follows: TGTGCCAACCCCCAGGGGCGGAAGTATGGCTACACCTTC.

The chain links TRBV7-8 to TRBJ2-7; no reliable D call. V lost 1 base to trimming and J lost 5 bases, with 3 bases between them. CDR3 length: 11 residues. Germline CDR1 and CDR2: SGHVS and FQNEAQ. As DNA, the CDR3 is TGTGCCAGCAGCTTAGTAAACGAGCAGTACTTC. Amino acid sequence: CASSLVNEQYF.

The chain links TRBV29-1 to TRBJ2-3; D gene uncertain. CDR1 and CDR2 from the germline V gene are SQVTM and ANQGSEA. This CDR3 has 14 amino acids. Between the trimmed V and J ends, which lost 0 bases and 2 bases, there was a span of 9 bases. The CDR3 coding sequence is TGCAGCGTTGAAGATCAAAAAGCCACAGATACGCAGTATTTT. Amino acid sequence: CSVEDQKATDTQYF.

This sequence joins TRBV6-5 and TRBJ1-6; D unresolved. This CDR3 is built from 15 residues. CDR1 MNHEY and CDR2 SVGAGI come from the germline V gene. V lost 0 bases, J lost 1 base, and 4 bases lay in between. CDR3 protein: CASSYSGSYNSPLHF. The CDR3 DNA reads TGTGCCAGCAGTTACTCGGGATCCTATAATTCACCCCTCCACTTT.

The chain carries TRBV29-1 and TRBJ2-2, with 7 bases matching TRBD1. CDR1 and CDR2 (germline): SQVTM, ANQGSEA. CDR3 length equals 12 residues. DNA of the CDR3: TGCAGAGGGGACAGCTACACCGGGGAGCTGTTTTTT. Translation: CRGDSYTGELFF.

This chain joins TRBV27 and TRBJ1-2; D may be TRBD1 (5 bases). From germline, CDR1 is MNHEY and CDR2 SMNVEV (reference sequence). Trimming stripped 8 bases from V and 1 base from J, with 17 bases between. The CDR3 runs 15 residues. CDR3 sequence (DNA): TGTGCCAGCGCGCCAGGGAGAGTTTTTAACTATGGCTACACCTTC. It specifies CASAPGRVFNYGYTF.

The chain carries TRBV27 and TRBJ1-1; 10 nucleotides align to TRBD1. Germline V gene sequence: CDR1 MNHEY, CDR2 SMNVEV (reference sequence). Trimming removed 11 bases from V and 1 base from J; junction bases left unmatched: 13. CDR3 length equals 16 residues. The CDR3: CAAGQGVSTRNTEAFF. DNA for the CDR3: TGTGCCGCTGGACAGGGGGTGTCAACTCGGAACACTGAAGCTTTCTTT.

The chain couples TRBV6-1 to TRBJ1-4, with D tentatively TRBD1 (6 bases). V lost 0 bases and J lost 3, with 11 bases in between. Germline CDR1 reads MNHNS; CDR2 reads SASEGT. The CDR3 sequence is 16 residues long. CDR3 in DNA: TGTGCCAGCAGTGAAGCTGAGGGGGGGCCTAATGAAAAACTGTTTTTT. Translating it yields CASSEAEGGPNEKLFF.

This rearrangement joins TRBV7-2 to TRBJ1-2; D not resolved. V dropped 5 bases and J dropped 8 bases, with 15 bases sitting between them. The CDR3 is 13 residues long. Germline assignment: CDR1 SGHTA and CDR2 FQGNSA. In DNA, the CDR3 is TGTGCCAGCAGCGTTATCCCCGATCCGGGCTACACCTTC. It codes for CASSVIPDPGYTF.

A single count supports this clone. The genes are TRBV3-1 (or the pseudogene TRBV3-2) and TRBJ2-3; D may be TRBD1 (6 bases). V dropped 3 bases and J dropped 4 bases, with 14 bases sitting between them. The CDR3 totals 15 residues. Germline V gene lookup returns CDR1 LGHDT and CDR2 YNNKEL (reference sequence). The CDR3 is CASSHHSDSPDTQYF. For the CDR3, the DNA is TGTGCCAGCAGCCATCACTCGGACAGCCCAGATACGCAGTATTTT.

The chain is built from TRBV30 and TRBJ2-1; no reliable D call. V dropped 1 base and J dropped 9 bases, with 13 bases sitting between them. The CDR3 totals 13 residues. Germline lookup yields CDR1 GTSNPN and CDR2 SVGIG (reference sequence). CDR3 residues: CAWSGTRGPEQFF. CDR3 bases: TGTGCCTGGAGTGGGACCCGAGGCCCTGAGCAGTTCTTC.

CDR3 sequence: CSATNWAQYF. The CDR3 DNA follows: TGCAGTGCGACAAATTGGGCGCAGTATTTT. The chain links TRBV20-1 to TRBJ2-3; D unclear. The CDR3 is 10 amino acids. V was cut by 6 bases and J by 10 bases, with 11 bases left in between. Germline loops: CDR1 DFQATT, CDR2 SNEGSKA (reference sequence).